This entry lists 29 T cell receptor beta chains sequenced from one sample in a study of blood T cell repertoires in COVID-19. Method: immunoSEQ multiplex PCR; TCRdb's copy keeps in-frame clones and lacks some. Among around 260,000 clones listed, 85% were seen once. Material for sequencing was peripheral blood. The receptors were sampled from a human donor in a cohort sampled during active COVID-19.

The V and J genes are TRBV29-1 and TRBJ1-1; weak D call: TRBD1 (6 bases). The CDR3 consists of 14 residues. The V gene lost 2 bases and the J gene lost 10 bases, with 20 bases spanning the gap. CDR1 and CDR2 (germline): SQVTM, ANQGSEA. The CDR3 nucleotides read TGCAGCGTTGAAACCTCTGGACAGAGGGTTGGAGCTTTCTTT. Translation gives CSVETSGQRVGAFF.

V is TRBV28 and J is TRBJ1-1; 7 nucleotides match TRBD1. The J segment lost 3 bases and the V segment lost 6 bases, leaving 4 bases of the junction unmatched. The germline V gene encodes CDR1 MDHEN and CDR2 SYDVKM. CDR3 length equals 13 residues. CDR3 region: CASSQGQYTEAFF. CDR3 in DNA: TGTGCCAGCAGCCAGGGACAGTACACTGAAGCTTTCTTT.

The chain joins TRBV6-5 to TRBJ2-7; 8 nucleotides line up with TRBD1. The ends lost 1 base at V and 2 bases at J; junction bases unmatched: 4. This CDR3 has 15 residues. From germline, CDR1 is MNHEY and CDR2 SVGAGI. The CDR3 bases are TGTGCCAGCAGTTACTGGACAGGGATCGCCTACGAGCAGTACTTC. It yields the protein CASSYWTGIAYEQYF.

The CDR3 is CASSLGASTAAYEQYF. The CDR3 coding sequence is TGTGCCAGCAGCTTGGGGGCATCGACAGCTGCCTACGAGCAGTACTTC. The chain combines TRBV7-2 with TRBJ2-7; TRBD1 is a possible D gene (6 bases). Trimming took 3 bases from V and 2 from J, leaving 17 bases between them. CDR1 and CDR2 (germline): SGHTA, FQGNSA. The CDR3 runs to 16 residues.

The chain has TRBV12-5 and TRBJ1-2; no definite D call. Germline CDR1 is LGHNT and CDR2 is FRNRAP. This CDR3 is 14 amino acids long. V shed 1 base and J shed 5 bases, with 11 bases lying between them. Written as DNA, the CDR3 is TGTGCTAGTGGTTTGGACCTGAGGCCTTATGGCTACACCTTC. Protein sequence: CASGLDLRPYGYTF.

The J gene is TRBJ1-2, the V gene TRBV5-6, with a possible D match to TRBD1 (5 bases). This CDR3 comprises 16 residues. Germline values: CDR1 SGHDT, CDR2 YYEEEE. The ends were cut back, 2 bases at V and 6 bases at J, with 20 bases in the middle. CDR3 coding DNA: TGTGCCAGCAGCTTAAGCAGGGAGGCCGCGAGGCATGGCTACACCTTC. Protein sequence: CASSLSREAARHGYTF.

This clone was seen a few times. J is TRBJ1-3 and V is TRBV6-5, with D possibly being TRBD1 (5 bases). Trimming left V 7 bases short and J 11 bases short, with 24 bases between. Germline loops: CDR1 MNHEY, CDR2 SVGAGI. The CDR3 runs to 15 residues. CDR3 in DNA: TGTGCCAGCACCTTACAGAGCCCAGCCGAGACAGCCATATATTTT. It yields the protein CASTLQSPAETAIYF.

This chain uses TRBV7-9 with TRBJ2-7; TRBD2 aligns across 9 bases. Germline CDR1 reads SEHNR; CDR2 reads FQNEAQ (reference sequence). The CDR3 is made up of 15 amino acids. J was trimmed by 4 bases and V by 1 base; bases with no gene match: 5. CDR3 loop: CASSLGPSGIYEQYF. The CDR3 nucleotides are TGTGCCAGCAGCTTAGGGCCTAGCGGGATTTACGAGCAGTACTTC.

The chain links TRBV18 to TRBJ2-5; TRBD1 might be the D (7 bases). Germline V CDR1 and CDR2: KGHSH, LQKENI. V was shortened by 3 bases and J by 5 bases, with 16 bases between the two germline ends. The CDR3 covers 15 residues. The CDR3 DNA reads TGTGCCAGCTCACCTAGCCAGGGGGGTCTGGAGACCCAGTACTTC. This codes for CASSPSQGGLETQYF.

This clone was detected only a few times. This chain uses TRBV11-2 with TRBJ2-7; weak D call: TRBD2 (5 bases). Germline loops: CDR1 SGHAT, CDR2 FQNNGV. The CDR3 loop spans 15 amino acids. Trimming took off 5 bases at V and 7 bases at J, with 21 bases between the two ends. The CDR3 region has the DNA TGTGCCAGCAGCCGCTCGGGGTGGCAAGTTCGGGAGCAGTACTTC. It specifies CASSRSGWQVREQYF.

This clone turned up a few times. V is TRBV5-4 and J is TRBJ2-7, with TRBD1 matching 10 bases. This CDR3 contains 15 residues. Germline-derived CDR1 and CDR2 are SGHNT and YYREEE (reference sequence). Germline trimming cut 4 bases from V and 3 bases from J; bases unmatched to any gene: 7. The CDR3 DNA reads as TGTGCCAGCAGCCTACCGGGACAGGGGCTCTACGAGCAGTACTTC. Protein product: CASSLPGQGLYEQYF. Together with reference TRBV5-4 and TRBJ2-7, the CDR3 gives the full variable domain: ETGVTQSPTHLIKTRGQQVTLRCSSQSGHNTVSWYQQALGQGPQFIFQYYREEENGRGNFPPRFSGLQFPNYSSELNVNALELDDSALYLCASSLPGQGLYEQYFGPGTRLTVT.

The chain uses TRBV5-4 and TRBJ1-3; a weak D match, TRBD1 (6 bases). The CDR3 sequence is 15 residues long. With 5 bases removed from V and 4 bases from J, the gap between germline ends came to 16 bases. Germline values: CDR1 SGHNT, CDR2 YYREEE (reference sequence). The DNA for the CDR3 is TGTGCCAGCAGTCGAACCACCGGGACAGGAAACACCATATATTTT. It codes for CASSRTTGTGNTIYF.

This clone appeared once. The V call is TRBV2, the J call TRBJ2-5; D is undetermined. Trimming took off 1 base at V and 3 bases at J, with 6 bases between the two ends. The CDR3 totals 13 residues. Germline CDR1 reads SNHLY; CDR2 reads FYNNEI. For the CDR3, the DNA is TGTGCCAGCAGTGAAGAGTTAGAAGAGACCCAGTACTTC. Its translation is CASSEELEETQYF.

The gene calls are TRBV9 and TRBJ2-1, with no clear D. The CDR3 sequence is 14 residues long. Germline CDR1 reads SGDLS; CDR2 reads YYNGEE. Deletions cut 0 bases from V and 10 bases from J, with 14 bases between. The CDR3 here is CASSVGGDLLEQFF. The CDR3 region has the DNA TGTGCCAGCAGCGTAGGCGGAGACCTGCTGGAGCAGTTCTTC.

The CDR3 loop is CSVSAGGTGQHQPQHF. CDR3 coding DNA: TGCAGCGTCTCGGCTGGTGGGACAGGCCAACATCAGCCCCAGCATTTT. V gene TRBV29-1 combines with J gene TRBJ1-5, with 8 bases fitting TRBD1. The germline CDR1 and CDR2 sequences are SQVTM and ANQGSEA. The V segment lost 6 bases and the J segment 5 bases; nucleotides outside the gene matches: 15. This CDR3 region has 16 residues. Full variable domain (remainder filled in from reference TRBV29-1 and TRBJ1-5): SAVISQKPSRDICQRGTSLTIQCQVDSQVTMMFWYRQQPGQSLTLIATANQGSEATYESGFVIDKFPISRPNLTFSTLTVSNMSPEDSSIYLCSVSAGGTGQHQPQHFGDGTRLSIL.

This chain uses TRBV28 with TRBJ2-1; TRBD2 agrees at 8 bases. The CDR3 contains 16 residues. With V trimmed by 4 bases and J by 8 bases, 13 bases remained unmatched. Germline-derived CDR1 and CDR2 are MDHEN and SYDVKM. CDR3 in amino acids: CASSSSGTRSLDEQFF. Here the CDR3 DNA reads TGTGCCAGCAGTTCCTCCGGGACTAGAAGCCTGGATGAGCAGTTCTTC.

The sample holds one count of this clone. This sequence joins TRBV10-3 and TRBJ1-1; no firm D call. This CDR3 comprises 14 residues. Germline CDR1 and CDR2: ENHRY and SYGVKD. Trimming cost V 3 bases and J 1 base, with 9 bases left between them. CDR3 sequence (DNA): TGTGCCATCAGTGATGGCGGATGGAACACTGAAGCTTTCTTT. It encodes CAISDGGWNTEAFF.

The J gene is TRBJ2-1, the V gene TRBV5-1, with D unclear. The CDR3 totals 14 residues. Trimming took 5 bases from V and 0 from J, leaving 9 bases between them. Germline CDR1 SGHRS, CDR2 YFSETQ. The CDR3 DNA follows: TGCGCCAGCAGGGGTGCTAGCTCCTACAATGAGCAGTTCTTC. Translating gives CASRGASSYNEQFF.

The chain employs TRBV6-1 and TRBJ2-1, with TRBD2 identical over 9 bases. This CDR3 comprises 18 residues. Germline V CDR1 and CDR2: MNHNS, SASEGT. J was trimmed by 0 bases and V by 0 bases; bases with no gene match: 6. CDR3 nucleotides: TGTGCCAGCAGTGAAGCGCGGGGGGGCGCGAGCTCCTACAATGAGCAGTTCTTC. Its translation is CASSEARGGASSYNEQFF.

This sequence joins TRBV29-1 and TRBJ1-2; 8 bases map to TRBD1. The CDR3 extends over 13 amino acids. V was clipped by 2 bases and J by 4 bases; unmatched bases: 3. Germline V lookup: CDR1 SQVTM, CDR2 ANQGSEA. In DNA, the CDR3 is TGCAGCGTTGAAAGGGGACAGGCCTATGGCTACACCTTC. Protein product: CSVERGQAYGYTF.

This clone was recorded a few times. The chain recombines TRBV6-5 with TRBJ1-2, with TRBD1 matching over 8 bases. The V and J ends lost 7 bases and 2 bases, in that order; junction bases with no gene match: 6. CDR3 size: 14 residues. Germline CDR1 reads MNHEY; CDR2 reads SVGAGI. CDR3 nucleotides: TGTGCCAGCATCGGGACAGGAGAAAACTATGGCTACACCTTC. Its translation: CASIGTGENYGYTF.

J is TRBJ2-5 and V is TRBV24-1; TRBD2 agrees at 12 bases. The germline gives CDR1 KGHDR, CDR2 SFDVKD. The CDR3 is 15 amino acids. V lost 3 bases and J lost 5; bases outside the gene matches: 3. CDR3 sequence (DNA): TGTGCCACCAGTGATGCACTAGCGGGAGGTGAGACCCAGTACTTC. Protein: CATSDALAGGETQYF.

The chain uses TRBV21-1 and TRBJ1-5. TRBV21-1 is described as a pseudogene. The CDR3 totals 10 residues. As DNA, the CDR3 is TGTGCCAGGTCGGGTCAGCCCCAGCATTTT. Amino acids: CARSGQPQHF.

The chain links TRBV27 to TRBJ2-5; 11 bases agree with TRBD2. V dropped 0 bases and J dropped 4; count of bases not matched to a gene: 1. Germline CDR1 and CDR2: MNHEY and SMNVEV (reference sequence). CDR3 size: 15 residues. The CDR3 protein is CASSLSGLAAETQYF. The CDR3 DNA follows: TGTGCCAGCAGTTTATCGGGACTAGCGGCAGAGACCCAGTACTTC.

This clone occurred many times. The chain recombines TRBV6-6 with TRBJ1-5; 8 bases agree with TRBD1. The CDR3 has 16 residues. With V trimmed by 6 bases and J by 7 bases, 14 bases remained unmatched. Germline loops: CDR1 MNHNY, CDR2 SVGAGI (reference sequence). CDR3 sequence: CASRMDYGQGNQPQHF. The CDR3 DNA reads TGTGCCAGCAGAATGGATTACGGACAGGGTAACCAGCCCCAGCATTTT.

The chain joins TRBV29-1 to TRBJ2-5; D unclear. This CDR3 is built from 13 residues. The germline V and J ends were trimmed by 5 bases and 3 bases, with 13 bases remaining between them. Germline V gene sequence: CDR1 SQVTM, CDR2 ANQGSEA. The DNA for the CDR3 is TGCAGCGTTTATAGGCTGGGCGAAGAGACCCAGTACTTC. Its translation: CSVYRLGEETQYF.

This chain uses TRBV14 with TRBJ2-1, with D possibly being TRBD2 (6 bases). Germline V CDR1 and CDR2: SGHDN, FVKESK. V was pared by 0 bases and J by 0 bases, with 24 bases between. The CDR3 consists of 21 residues. DNA for the CDR3: TGTGCCAGCAGCCAAGATGAGGGAGGTATCATGTCCCGAAGCTCCTACAATGAGCAGTTCTTC. Its protein product is CASSQDEGGIMSRSSYNEQFF. Full variable domain (rest looked up from reference TRBV14 and TRBJ2-1): EAGVTQFPSHSVIEKGQTVTLRCDPISGHDNLYWYRRVMGKEIKFLLHFVKESKQDESGMPNNRFLAERTGGTYSTLKVQPAELEDSGVYFCASSQDEGGIMSRSSYNEQFFGPGTRLTVL.

This clone occurred a few times. The rearrangement links TRBV6-2 or TRBV6-3 to TRBJ1-4; D is undetermined. The CDR3 covers 17 residues. From germline, CDR1 is MNHEY and CDR2 SVGEGT. The ends were cut back, 3 bases at V and 3 bases at J, with 17 bases in the middle. CDR3 in amino acids: CASSYRSLARSNEKLFF. The CDR3 nucleotides read TGTGCCAGCAGTTATCGGAGTCTCGCCCGGTCTAATGAAAAACTGTTTTTT.

The chain joins TRBV20-1 to TRBJ1-5; D gene ambiguous. The CDR3 is 12 amino acids. Between the trimmed V and J ends, which lost 3 bases and 7 bases, there was a span of 10 bases. CDR1 DFQATT and CDR2 SNEGSKA come from the germline V gene (reference sequence). CDR3 bases: TGCAGTGCTAGTGCTATGAGGCAGCCCCAGCATTTT. As protein: CSASAMRQPQHF.